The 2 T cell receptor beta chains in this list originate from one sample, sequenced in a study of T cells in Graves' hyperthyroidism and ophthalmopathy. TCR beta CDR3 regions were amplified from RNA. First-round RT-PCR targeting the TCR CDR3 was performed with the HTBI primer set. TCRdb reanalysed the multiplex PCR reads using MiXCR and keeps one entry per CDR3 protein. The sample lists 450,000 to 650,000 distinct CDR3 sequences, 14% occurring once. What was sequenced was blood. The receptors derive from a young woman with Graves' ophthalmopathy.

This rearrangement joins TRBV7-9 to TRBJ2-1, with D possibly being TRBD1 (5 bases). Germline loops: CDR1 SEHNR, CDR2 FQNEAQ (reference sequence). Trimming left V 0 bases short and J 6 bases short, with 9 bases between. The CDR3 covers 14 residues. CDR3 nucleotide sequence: TGTGCCAGCAGCTTAGCACTAAGGGGCAATGAGCAGTTCTTC. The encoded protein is CASSLALRGNEQFF.

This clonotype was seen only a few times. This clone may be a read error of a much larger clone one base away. CDR3 protein: CASSPTANTYNEQSF. In nucleotides, the CDR3 is TGTGCCAGCAGTCCGACAGCCAATACCTACAATGAGCAGTCCTTC. This sequence joins TRBV12-3 or TRBV12-4 and TRBJ2-1; TRBD1 might be the D (5 bases). CDR3 length: 15 amino acids.